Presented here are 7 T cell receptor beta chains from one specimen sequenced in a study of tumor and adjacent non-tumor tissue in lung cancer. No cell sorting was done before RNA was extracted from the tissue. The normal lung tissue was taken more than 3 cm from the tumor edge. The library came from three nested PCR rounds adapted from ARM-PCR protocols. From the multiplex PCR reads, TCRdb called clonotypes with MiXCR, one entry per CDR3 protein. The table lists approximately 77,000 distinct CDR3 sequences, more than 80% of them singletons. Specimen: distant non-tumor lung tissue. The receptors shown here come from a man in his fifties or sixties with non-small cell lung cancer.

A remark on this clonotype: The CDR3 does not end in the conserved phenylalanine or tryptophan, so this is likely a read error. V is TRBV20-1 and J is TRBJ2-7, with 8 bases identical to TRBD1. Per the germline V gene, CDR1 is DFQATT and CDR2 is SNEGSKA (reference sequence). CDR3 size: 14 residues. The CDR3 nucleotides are TGCAGCGCTAGCTCCGGGACAGGACGTCACGAGCAGTACTTG. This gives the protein CSASSGTGRHEQYL.

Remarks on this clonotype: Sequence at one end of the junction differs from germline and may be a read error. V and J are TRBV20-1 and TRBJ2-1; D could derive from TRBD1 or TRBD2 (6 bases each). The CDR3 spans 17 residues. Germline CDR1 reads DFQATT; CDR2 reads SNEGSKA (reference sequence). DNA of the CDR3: TGCAGTGCTAGCGGGGCAGGGGCGGGGCCCTCCTACAATGAGCAGTCCTTC. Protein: CSASGAGAGPSYNEQSF.

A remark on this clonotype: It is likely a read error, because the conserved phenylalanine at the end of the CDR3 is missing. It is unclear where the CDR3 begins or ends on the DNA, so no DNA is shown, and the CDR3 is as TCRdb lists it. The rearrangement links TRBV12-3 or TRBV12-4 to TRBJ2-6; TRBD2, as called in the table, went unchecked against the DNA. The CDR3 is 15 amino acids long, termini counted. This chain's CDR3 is CASTNSRAGANVPTV.

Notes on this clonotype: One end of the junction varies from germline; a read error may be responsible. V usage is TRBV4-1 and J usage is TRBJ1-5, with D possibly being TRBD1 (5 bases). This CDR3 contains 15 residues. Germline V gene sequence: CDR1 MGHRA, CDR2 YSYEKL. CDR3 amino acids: CAISQGGIGDRPHHF. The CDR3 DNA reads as TGCGCCATCAGCCAAGGTGGGATTGGGGACCGGCCCCATCATTTT.

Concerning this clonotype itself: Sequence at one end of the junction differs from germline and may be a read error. CDR3 DNA sequence: TGTGCCAGCAGCTTAGAGGCACGGCGGACTGAAGTTTTCTTT. It yields the protein CASSLEARRTEVFF. The chain links TRBV11-1 to TRBJ1-1; no definite D call. The CDR3 contains 14 residues. Germline CDR1 SGHAT, CDR2 FQDESV (reference sequence). The entire variable domain, with the rest obtained from reference TRBV11-1 and TRBJ1-1, is as follows: EAEVAQSPRYKITEKSQAVAFWCDPISGHATLYWYRQILGQGPELLVQFQDESVVDDSQLPKDRFSAERLKGVDSTLKIQPAELGDSAMYLCASSLEARRTEVFFGQGTRLTVV.

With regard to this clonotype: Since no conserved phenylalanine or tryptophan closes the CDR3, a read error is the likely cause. The CDR3 DNA is TGTGCCAGCACCCTAGCGGGAGGCGTCCCCTACGAGCAGTACTAC. This gives the protein CASTLAGGVPYEQYY. The chain uses TRBV7-8 and TRBJ2-7; TRBD2 agrees at 11 bases. The V gene's germline CDR1 is SGHVS and CDR2 FQNEAQ. The CDR3 consists of 15 residues. The V segment lost 7 bases and the J segment 2 bases; nucleotides outside the gene matches: 7.

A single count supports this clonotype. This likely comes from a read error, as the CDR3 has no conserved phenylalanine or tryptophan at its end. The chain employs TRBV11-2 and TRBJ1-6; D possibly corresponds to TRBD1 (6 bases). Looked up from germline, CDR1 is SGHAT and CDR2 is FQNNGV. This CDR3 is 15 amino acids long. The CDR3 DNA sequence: TGTGCCAGCAGCTTAGGAAGGGACAATAATTCATCCCTCCACTAT. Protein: CASSLGRDNNSSLHY.